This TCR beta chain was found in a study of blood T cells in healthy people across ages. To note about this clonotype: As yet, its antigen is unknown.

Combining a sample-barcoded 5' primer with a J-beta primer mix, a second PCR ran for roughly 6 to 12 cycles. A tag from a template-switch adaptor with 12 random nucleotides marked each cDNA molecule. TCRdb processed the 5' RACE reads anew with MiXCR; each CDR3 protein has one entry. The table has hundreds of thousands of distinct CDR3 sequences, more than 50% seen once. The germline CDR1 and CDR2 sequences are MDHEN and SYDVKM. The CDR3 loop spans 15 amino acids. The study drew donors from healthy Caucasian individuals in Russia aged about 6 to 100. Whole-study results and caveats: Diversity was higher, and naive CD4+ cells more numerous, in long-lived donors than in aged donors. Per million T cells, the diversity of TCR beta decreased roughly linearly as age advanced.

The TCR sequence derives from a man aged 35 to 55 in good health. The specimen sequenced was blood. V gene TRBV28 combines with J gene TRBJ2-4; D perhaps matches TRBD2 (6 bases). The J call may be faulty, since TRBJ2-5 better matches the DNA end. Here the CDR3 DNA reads TGTGCCAGCAGTCATGGAGGCGGGATTAGGCAGACCCAGTACTTC. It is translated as CASSHGGGIRQTQYF.